The entry below gives a single T cell receptor beta chain sequence along with its context. This sample was taken from a study of T cell changes during pregnancy in multiple sclerosis. Method: immunoSEQ multiplex PCR; TCRdb's copy keeps in-frame clones and lacks some. Of 90,000 to 100,000 clones listed, around 93% were seen once; the top ten hold 3.5% to 4.5%. V lost 6 bases, J lost 9 bases, and 23 bases lay in between. The CDR3 has 15 amino acids. Germline CDR1 is MNHNY and CDR2 is SVGAGI (reference sequence). The input for sequencing was peripheral blood, taken in the first trimester of pregnancy. V gene TRBV6-6 combines with J gene TRBJ1-2; D is unclear. The receptor comes from a female donor with multiple sclerosis, enrolled in a pregnancy study. The CDR3 region is CASSTAHDTLPSYTF. For the CDR3, the DNA is TGTGCCAGCAGCACCGCCCACGACACGCTACCCAGCTACACCTTC.